The T cell receptor (beta chain) described here comes from a study of Ad26.COV2.S vaccination and SARS-CoV-2 variants (dated by TCRdb to the early 2020s). Study-wide context: The specificity and breadth of SARS-CoV-2-reactive T cell receptors after Ad26.COV2.S vaccination were assessed by TCRbeta repertoire sequencing. The TCR-sequenced set comprised about 30 samples: some 19 Ad26.COV2.S vaccine recipients, 5 placebo recipients and 8 SARS-CoV-2 convalescent individuals.

Comments on this clone: No antigen is known for it. No quality values exist for individual bases; no much larger clone is one base distant.

TCRbeta CDR3 regions were sequenced with the immunoSEQ Assay. After extraction, genomic DNA underwent amplification by bias-controlled multiplex PCR, followed by high-throughput sequencing. Concerning the study's data processing: To quantify the absolute abundance of each unique TCRbeta CDR3 region, sequences were collapsed and filtered. T cell fraction was estimated by normalizing TCRbeta template counts to usable DNA, which was measured by amplifying reference genes present in all nucleated cells. Repertoire TCRs were annotated as SARS-CoV-2-specific by exact matching of V gene, CDR3 amino acid sequence and J gene to a known reactive TCR set. The reference SARS-CoV-2 TCR set was derived from MIRA and filtered for enrichment in COVID-19-positive ImmuneCODE repertoires, a step that removed public or cross-reactive TCRs. Using the MIRA antigens, annotated TCRs were further analysed by specific ORF or by position within an ORF. Breadth was defined as the number of annotated unique rearrangements divided by the total number of unique productive rearrangements, and depth was defined as the summed frequency of the annotated unique rearrangements. TCR breadth was compared between groups using two-sided Wilcoxon rank-sum tests. Entries here come from immuneACCESS through TCRdb and include only in-frame sequences with V and J called. Some clones fail to appear in such tables; in the studies checked, an unresolved V gene covers under half of the shortfall, and the cause of the remainder is unknown. That table is the source of V, J and clone size, and D and trimming were worked out from the DNA. This sample lists around 94,000 clones; 60% to 85% were detected once. The ten largest clones represent around 15% of the sample.

The paper as a whole reports these results and caveats: The authors noted that total T cell responses may have been underestimated by the TCR breadth and depth analyses. Ad26.COV2.S recipients had higher spike-specific TCR breadth than placebo recipients (P = 0.0014). Non-spike TCR breadth was comparable between vaccine and placebo recipients, consistent with the vaccine containing only spike. After vaccination, substantial breadth of spike-specific CD8+ and CD4+ T cell responses was reported.

The meaning of the sample's time point label: individuals recovered from natural SARS-CoV-2 infection. V loses 3 bases at its end and J loses 4 bases; junction bases beyond the gene matches: 4. CDR1 is given as DFQATT and CDR2 as SNEGSKA, both from the germline V gene (reference sequence). The cysteine opens and the phenylalanine closes a CDR3 of 13 amino acids. Just CDR3 DNA is preserved here, 39 bases in frame from base 1. Sequenced here: peripheral blood, sampled after recovery from COVID-19. The sequence is built from TRBV20-1 and TRBJ1-1, with 8 junctional bases fitting TRBD1. The receptor was isolated from a human donor who had recovered from COVID-19. The CDR3: CSASQGAVTEAFF. The DNA is TGCAGTGCTAGTCAGGGGGCAGTCACTGAAGCTTTCTTT.